The 11 T cell receptor beta chains listed next were all sequenced from one sample in a study of T cells of healthy individuals listed by TCRdb under 2018. Library construction relied on 5' RACE. Reads for this sample came from an Illumina MiSeq. In-frame beta chains were kept once TCRdb had trimmed the public reads at Q25 with fastp and called clones with MiXCR. Each CDR3 protein appears once, grouped with its most common genes and DNA. The sample includes tens of thousands of distinct CDR3 sequences, with about 4.5% observed a single time. The top ten hold 9% to 10% of the sample. The receptors originated from a human donor in good health.

This chain uses TRBV30 with TRBJ2-7; a weak D match, TRBD2 (7 bases). The V and J ends lost 0 bases and 7 bases respectively, with 16 bases between them. Germline V gene sequence: CDR1 GTSNPN, CDR2 SVGIG (reference sequence). CDR3 size: 14 residues. The CDR3 region has the DNA TGTGCCTGGAGTGTATACGGGGGGCTCGGGGAGCAGTACTTC. Its translation is CAWSVYGGLGEQYF.

V is TRBV7-9 and J is TRBJ2-2; 7 positions match TRBD1. CDR1 is SEHNR and CDR2 is FQNEAQ in the germline V gene (reference sequence). J was trimmed by 2 bases and V by 6 bases; bases with no gene match: 6. The CDR3 runs to 15 residues. Written as DNA, the CDR3 is TGTGCCAGCAGACTCCCAGGGGGTAACACCGGGGAGCTGTTTTTT. Translated: CASRLPGGNTGELFF.

At least ten counts were recorded for this clonotype. The rearrangement links TRBV7-2 to TRBJ2-1; 13 bases fit TRBD2. The CDR3 totals 18 residues. Germline V lookup: CDR1 SGHTA, CDR2 FQGNSA. The trim removed 1 base at V and 7 bases at J, leaving 10 bases unmatched. CDR3 sequence reads: CASSLGGRTSGRNNEQFF. The DNA of the CDR3 is TGTGCCAGCAGCTTAGGGGGGAGGACTAGCGGGAGAAATAATGAGCAGTTCTTC.

This clonotype appeared many times. This chain uses TRBV12-3 or TRBV12-4 with TRBJ1-6; possibly TRBD1 for D (6 bases). The V gene lost 5 bases and the J gene lost 10 bases, with 18 bases spanning the gap. The CDR3 is 15 residues long. This chain's CDR3 is CASSARQAPGSPLHF. CDR3 DNA: TGTGCCAGCAGTGCCAGACAGGCTCCGGGGTCACCCCTCCACTTT.

The J gene is TRBJ1-5, the V gene TRBV4-2; D unresolved. The CDR3 has 13 amino acids. V was shortened by 4 bases and J by 5 bases, with 9 bases between the two germline ends. Germline assignment: CDR1 LGHNA and CDR2 YNFKEQ. The CDR3 reads CASSLTSDQPQHF. CDR3 sequence (DNA): TGTGCCAGCAGCCTAACAAGCGATCAGCCCCAGCATTTT.

This clonotype was counted many times. The rearrangement links TRBV28 to TRBJ2-3, with 10 positions matching TRBD1. Trimming at V came to 0 bases and at J to 2 bases, leaving 8 bases not matched to a gene. This CDR3 has 18 amino acids. The germline V gene has CDR1 MDHEN and CDR2 SYDVKM. CDR3 DNA sequence: TGTGCCAGCAGTTTATGGGGACAGGGGAAAGGGGACACAGATACGCAGTATTTT. Amino acid sequence: CASSLWGQGKGDTDTQYF.

On this clonotype itself: A much larger clone sits a single nucleotide away, making a read error possible. This chain joins TRBV6-6 and TRBJ1-2; TRBD1 might be the D (6 bases). Germline CDR1 is MNHNY and CDR2 is SVGAGI (reference sequence). This CDR3 has 14 residues. The CDR3 DNA reads as TGTGCCAGCAGTTCCGATTCAGGGGTCTATGGCTACGCCTTC. This translates into CASSSDSGVYGYAF.

The rearrangement links TRBV5-1 to TRBJ2-1, with 9 positions matching TRBD1. The length of the CDR3 is 16 residues. The V gene's germline CDR1 is SGHRS and CDR2 YFSETQ. The V and J ends lost 0 bases and 1 base, in that order; junction bases with no gene match: 2. This chain's CDR3 is CASSLVGQGSYNEQFF. For the CDR3, the DNA is TGCGCCAGCAGCTTGGTGGGACAGGGATCCTACAATGAGCAGTTCTTC.

The chain uses TRBV25-1 and TRBJ1-3; maybe TRBD1 (5 bases). The CDR3 is made up of 17 amino acids. V lost 1 base, J lost 0 bases, and 13 bases lay in between. Per germline, CDR1 MGHDK and CDR2 SYGVNS. As DNA, the CDR3 is TGTGCCAGCAGTGAATCGTTCGGGGGTTCCTCTGGAAACACCATATATTTT. Residues: CASSESFGGSSGNTIYF.

This clonotype showed up just a few times. The chain has TRBV7-3 and TRBJ2-1, with TRBD2 matching over 7 bases. The CDR3 runs 15 residues. The germline gives CDR1 SGHTA, CDR2 FQGTGA. The V gene end was trimmed by 5 bases and the J gene end by 2 bases; junction bases not matched to a gene: 6. The CDR3 DNA follows: TGTGCCAGCAGCCCCCTAGCGGCTACCTACAATGAGCAGTTCTTC. This gives the protein CASSPLAATYNEQFF.

This clonotype was counted at least ten times. CDR3 loop: CSAKWGANTEAFF. In DNA, the CDR3 is TGCAGTGCTAAGTGGGGGGCGAATACTGAAGCTTTCTTT. This chain connects TRBV20-1 to TRBJ1-1; a weak D match, TRBD1 (6 bases). V was pared by 4 bases and J by 5 bases, with 14 bases between. This CDR3 has 13 residues. CDR1 DFQATT and CDR2 SNEGSKA come from the germline V gene (reference sequence).